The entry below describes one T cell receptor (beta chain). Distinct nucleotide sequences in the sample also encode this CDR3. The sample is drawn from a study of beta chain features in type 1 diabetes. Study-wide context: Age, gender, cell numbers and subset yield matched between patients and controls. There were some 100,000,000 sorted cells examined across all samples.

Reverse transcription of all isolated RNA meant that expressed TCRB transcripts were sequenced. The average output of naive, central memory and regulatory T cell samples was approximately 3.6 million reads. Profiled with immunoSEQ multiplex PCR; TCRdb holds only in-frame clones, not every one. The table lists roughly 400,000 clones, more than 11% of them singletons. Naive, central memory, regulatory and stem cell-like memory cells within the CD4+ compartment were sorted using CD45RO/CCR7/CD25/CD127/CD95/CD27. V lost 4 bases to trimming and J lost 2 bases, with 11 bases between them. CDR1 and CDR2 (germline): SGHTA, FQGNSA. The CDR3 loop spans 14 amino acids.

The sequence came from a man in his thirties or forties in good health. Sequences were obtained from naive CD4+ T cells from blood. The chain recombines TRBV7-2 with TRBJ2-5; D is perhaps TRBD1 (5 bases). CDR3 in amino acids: CASSSQGSQETQYF. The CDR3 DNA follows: TGTGCCAGCAGCTCCCAGGGCTCGCAAGAGACCCAGTACTTC.